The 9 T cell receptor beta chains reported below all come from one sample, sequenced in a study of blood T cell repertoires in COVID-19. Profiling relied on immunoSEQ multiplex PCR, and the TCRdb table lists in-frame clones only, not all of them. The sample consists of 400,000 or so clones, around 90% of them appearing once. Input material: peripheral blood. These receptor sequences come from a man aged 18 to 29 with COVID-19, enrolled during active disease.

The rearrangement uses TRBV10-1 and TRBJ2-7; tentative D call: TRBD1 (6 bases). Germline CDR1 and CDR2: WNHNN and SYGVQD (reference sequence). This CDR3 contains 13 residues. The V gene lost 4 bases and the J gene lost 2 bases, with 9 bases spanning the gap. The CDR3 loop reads CASSAAGAYEQYF. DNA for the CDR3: TGCGCCAGCAGTGCGGCAGGGGCCTACGAGCAGTACTTC.

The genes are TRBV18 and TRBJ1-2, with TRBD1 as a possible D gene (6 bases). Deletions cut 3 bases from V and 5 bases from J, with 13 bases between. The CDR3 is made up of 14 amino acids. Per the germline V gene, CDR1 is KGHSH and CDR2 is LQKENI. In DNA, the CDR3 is TGTGCCAGCTCACCTGACAGGACATCATATGGCTACACCTTC. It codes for CASSPDRTSYGYTF.

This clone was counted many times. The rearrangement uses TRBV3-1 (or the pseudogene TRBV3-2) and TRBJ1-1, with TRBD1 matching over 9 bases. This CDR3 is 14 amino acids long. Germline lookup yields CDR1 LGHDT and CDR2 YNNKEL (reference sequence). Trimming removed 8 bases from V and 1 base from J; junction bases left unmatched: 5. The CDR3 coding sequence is TGTGCCAGCTCCGGGACAGGGAAGAACACTGAAGCTTTCTTT. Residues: CASSGTGKNTEAFF.

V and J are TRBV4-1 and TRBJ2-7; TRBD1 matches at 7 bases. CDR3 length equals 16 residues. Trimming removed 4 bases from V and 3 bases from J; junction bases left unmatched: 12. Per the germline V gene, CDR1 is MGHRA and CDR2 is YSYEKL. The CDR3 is CASSLSSGTVYYEQYF. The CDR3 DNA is TGCGCCAGCAGCCTATCGTCCGGGACAGTGTACTACGAGCAGTACTTC.

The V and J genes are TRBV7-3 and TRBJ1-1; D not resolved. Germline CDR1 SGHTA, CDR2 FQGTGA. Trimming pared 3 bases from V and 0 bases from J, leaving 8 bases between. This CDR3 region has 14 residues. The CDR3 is CASSFGQLNTEAFF. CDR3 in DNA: TGTGCCAGCAGCTTTGGTCAGTTGAACACTGAAGCTTTCTTT.

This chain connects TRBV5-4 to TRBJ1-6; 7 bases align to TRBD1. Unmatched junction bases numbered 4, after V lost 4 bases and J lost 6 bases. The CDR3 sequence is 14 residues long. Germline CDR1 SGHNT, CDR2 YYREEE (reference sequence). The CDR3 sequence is CASSTGQLNSPLHF. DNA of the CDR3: TGTGCCAGCAGCACGGGACAGCTTAATTCACCCCTCCACTTT.

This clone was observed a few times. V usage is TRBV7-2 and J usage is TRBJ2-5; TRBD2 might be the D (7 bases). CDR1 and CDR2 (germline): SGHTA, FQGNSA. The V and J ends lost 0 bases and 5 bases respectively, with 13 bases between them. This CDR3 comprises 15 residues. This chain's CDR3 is CASSLAGGPWETQYF. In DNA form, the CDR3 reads TGTGCCAGCAGCTTAGCGGGGGGGCCTTGGGAGACCCAGTACTTC.

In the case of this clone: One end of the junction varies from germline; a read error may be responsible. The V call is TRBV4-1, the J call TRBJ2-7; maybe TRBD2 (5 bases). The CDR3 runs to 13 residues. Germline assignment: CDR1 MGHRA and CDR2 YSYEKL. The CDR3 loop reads CASNQVGENEQYF. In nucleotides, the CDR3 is TGCGCCAGCAACCAAGTTGGGGAGAACGAGCAGTACTTC.

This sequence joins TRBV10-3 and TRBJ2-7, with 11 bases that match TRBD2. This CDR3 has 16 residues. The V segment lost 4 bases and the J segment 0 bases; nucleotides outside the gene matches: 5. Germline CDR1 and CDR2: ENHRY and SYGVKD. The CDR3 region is CAISGASGGLSYEQYF. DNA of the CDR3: TGTGCCATCAGTGGGGCTAGCGGGGGGCTCTCCTACGAGCAGTACTTC.